This T cell receptor beta chain was recovered during a study of cytomegalovirus exposure and HLA in healthy donors. The PCR had 60 Vbeta and 13 Jbeta primers. Using immunoSEQ multiplex PCR, the repertoire was profiled, and TCRdb retains in-frame clones only, with some absent. Of about 60,000 clones in the sample, 65% to 80% were seen once. The CDR3 covers 16 residues. Trimming took 4 bases from V and 0 from J, leaving 14 bases between them. Germline CDR1 SGHRS, CDR2 YFSETQ. The sequenced sample consisted of PBMCs. This sequence originates from a man aged 35-49 years in good health and CMV-seropositive. The chain couples TRBV5-1 to TRBJ1-3; no firm D call. CDR3 in DNA: TGCGCCAGCAGCATCACAGACGCCGTCTCTGGAAACACCATATATTTT. This codes for CASSITDAVSGNTIYF.